The 24 T cell receptor beta chains in this list originate from one sample, sequenced in a study of blood T cell repertoires in COVID-19. The assay was immunoSEQ multiplex PCR, and TCRdb's table has in-frame clones only and misses some. The data hold about 96,000 clones, with 70% to 85% observed a single time. Sample: peripheral blood. The receptors here all came from an older woman with acute or convalescent COVID-19.

The rearrangement links TRBV5-1 to TRBJ2-5; 9 bases match TRBD1. The V and J ends lost 0 bases and 0 bases, in that order; junction bases with no gene match: 0. CDR3 length: 15 residues. In germline, CDR1 is SGHRS, CDR2 YFSETQ. In DNA, the CDR3 is TGCGCCAGCAGCTTGGGGGACAGGGACCAAGAGACCCAGTACTTC. Translated, it gives CASSLGDRDQETQYF.

The chain combines TRBV7-9 with TRBJ1-2, with 8 positions matching TRBD1. Germline V gives CDR1 SEHNR, CDR2 FQNEAQ (reference sequence). CDR3 length: 15 amino acids. Trimming cost V 5 bases and J 0 bases; bases outside gene matches: 5. CDR3 DNA sequence: TGTGCCAGCAGCCCTACAGGGGGAGCTAACTATGGCTACACCTTC. Residues: CASSPTGGANYGYTF. The full variable domain, rest sourced from reference TRBV7-9 and TRBJ1-2, is DTGVSQNPRHKITKRGQNVTFRCDPISEHNRLYWYRQTLGQGPEFLTYFQNEAQLEKSRLLSDRFSAERPKGSFSTLEIQRTEQGDSAMYLCASSPTGGANYGYTFGSGTRLTVV.

This clone was counted a few times. The V and J genes are TRBV9 and TRBJ2-3; 10 bases align to TRBD1. The CDR3 length is 18 residues. J lost 0 bases, V lost 1 base, and 8 bases had no gene match. Germline V gene lookup returns CDR1 SGDLS and CDR2 YYNGEE. The CDR3 region is CASSVTGTGARSTDTQYF. The CDR3, as DNA: TGTGCCAGCAGCGTAACCGGGACAGGGGCGAGGAGCACAGATACGCAGTATTTT.

The chain is built from TRBV6-4 and TRBJ1-1, with 7 bases lining up with TRBD1. Germline CDR1 and CDR2: MRHNA and SNTAGT. The CDR3 spans 13 residues. V shed 6 bases, J shed 5 bases, and the junction held 6 bases outside the gene matches. CDR3 in amino acids: CASRRTGDTEAFF. The CDR3, as DNA: TGTGCCAGCAGACGGACAGGCGATACTGAAGCTTTCTTT.

The CDR3 loop reads CASSWTANTEAFF. CDR3 nucleotides: TGTGCCAGCAGCTGGACAGCGAACACTGAAGCTTTCTTT. The V call is TRBV6-5, the J call TRBJ1-1, with a possible D match to TRBD1 (6 bases). The germline gives CDR1 MNHEY, CDR2 SVGAGI. The ends were cut back, 6 bases at V and 1 base at J, with 9 bases in the middle. This CDR3 is 13 amino acids long.

This clone was observed a few times. V gene TRBV12-5 combines with J gene TRBJ1-3; perhaps TRBD1 as D (6 bases). Per germline, CDR1 LGHNT and CDR2 FRNRAP. Trimming took 5 bases from V and 4 from J, leaving 24 bases between them. The CDR3 runs 18 residues. CDR3 region: CASGLGQTNSLWGNTIYF. DNA for the CDR3: TGTGCTAGTGGTCTCGGACAGACTAACTCACTCTGGGGAAACACCATATATTTT.

This sequence joins TRBV28 and TRBJ2-3; D unresolved. The CDR3 covers 12 residues. The V gene lost 6 bases and the J gene lost 5 bases, with 9 bases spanning the gap. The V gene's germline CDR1 is MDHEN and CDR2 SYDVKM. CDR3 in DNA: TGTGCCAGCAGGGGCCTGGGAGATACGCAGTATTTT. The encoded protein is CASRGLGDTQYF.

The CDR3 nucleotides are TGTGCCAGCAGTGTCGACTATAGCAATCAGCCCCAGCATTTT. Protein product: CASSVDYSNQPQHF. The chain recombines TRBV2 with TRBJ1-5; unclear D gene. The CDR3 spans 14 residues. Germline V CDR1 and CDR2: SNHLY, FYNNEI. The germline V and J ends were trimmed by 4 bases and 0 bases, with 7 bases remaining between them.

This chain joins TRBV28 and TRBJ1-1; a weak D match, TRBD1 (6 bases). The CDR3 sequence is 16 residues long. V was clipped by 5 bases and J by 0 bases, with 16 bases between them. Germline-derived CDR1 and CDR2 are MDHEN and SYDVKM. Here the CDR3 DNA reads TGTGCCAGCAGTGCTACCGACGGGGACATGAACACTGAAGCTTTCTTT. Protein product: CASSATDGDMNTEAFF.

The rearrangement links TRBV6-5 to TRBJ1-2; 7 bases are a match to TRBD1. Germline assignment: CDR1 MNHEY and CDR2 SVGAGI. This CDR3 contains 13 residues. V was pared by 5 bases and J by 4 bases, with 4 bases of the junction left unmatched. DNA of the CDR3: TGTGCCAGCAGTAGGGACAGTCCCTATGGCTACACCTTC. This sequence encodes CASSRDSPYGYTF.

This clone was recorded many times. This rearrangement joins TRBV5-1 to TRBJ1-1; TRBD1 matches 12 bases. This CDR3 is 16 amino acids long. V shed 4 bases and J 6 bases; nucleotides not matched to a gene: 10. Germline V gene sequence: CDR1 SGHRS, CDR2 YFSETQ. CDR3 loop: CASSDGTGGGSSEAFF. As DNA, the CDR3 is TGCGCCAGCAGCGACGGGACAGGGGGCGGTAGTTCTGAAGCTTTCTTT.

The chain recombines TRBV2 with TRBJ1-4; TRBD1 matches 10 bases. The V segment lost 8 bases and the J segment 8 bases; nucleotides outside the gene matches: 8. CDR3 length: 14 amino acids. Germline assignment: CDR1 SNHLY and CDR2 FYNNEI. This chain's CDR3 is CASRRDRGYEKLFF. The CDR3 DNA sequence: TGTGCCAGCCGCCGGGACAGGGGATACGAAAAACTGTTTTTT.

The chain carries TRBV5-1 and TRBJ2-1; 7 nucleotides agree with TRBD2. Germline V gene data show CDR1 as SGHRS and CDR2 as YFSETQ. This CDR3 has 15 amino acids. V dropped 0 bases and J dropped 4; count of bases not matched to a gene: 4. CDR3 region: CASSLGLASYNEQFF. The CDR3 DNA is TGCGCCAGCAGCTTGGGACTAGCTTCTTACAATGAGCAGTTCTTC.

The rearrangement joins TRBV5-1 to TRBJ2-5; TRBD1 aligns across 7 bases. The CDR3 is 14 residues long. Germline V gives CDR1 SGHRS, CDR2 YFSETQ. V lost 4 bases, J lost 1 base, and 4 bases stayed unmatched. DNA for the CDR3: TGCGCCAGCAGCCCGGGGACAGCCCAAGAGACCCAGTACTTC. Translating it yields CASSPGTAQETQYF. Full variable domain (missing parts from reference TRBV5-1 and TRBJ2-5): KAGVTQTPRYLIKTRGQQVTLSCSPISGHRSVSWYQQTPGQGLQFLFEYFSETQRNKGNFPGRFSGRQFSNSRSEMNVSTLELGDSALYLCASSPGTAQETQYFGPGTRLLVL.

The chain recombines TRBV7-2 with TRBJ1-4; D is unresolved. CDR1 and CDR2 from the germline V gene are SGHTA and FQGNSA. V dropped 5 bases and J dropped 8 bases, with 18 bases sitting between them. The CDR3 length is 15 residues. CDR3 sequence: CASSTERDGFEKLFF. The CDR3 DNA follows: TGTGCCAGCAGCACGGAGAGAGATGGTTTCGAAAAACTGTTTTTT.

This chain connects TRBV30 to TRBJ2-2, with 9 bases lining up with TRBD1. The CDR3 has 15 amino acids. The germline CDR1 and CDR2 sequences are GTSNPN and SVGIG (reference sequence). V shed 7 bases and J 7 bases; nucleotides not matched to a gene: 13. The CDR3 nucleotides read TGTGCCTTACCTCGGGACAGGGTGGGGGACGGGGAGCTGTTTTTT. It specifies CALPRDRVGDGELFF.

This clone was recorded only once. CDR3 nucleotides: TGCGCCAGCAGCCACCTCAAAGGACAGAGGGGTAAGGGTGAAGCTTTCTTT. Translated: CASSHLKGQRGKGEAFF. The J gene is TRBJ1-1, the V gene TRBV5-1; D perhaps matches TRBD1 (6 bases). Trimming removed 4 bases from V and 7 bases from J, with 26 bases in between. The CDR3 spans 17 residues. Germline V gene lookup returns CDR1 SGHRS and CDR2 YFSETQ.

This chain uses TRBV7-3 with TRBJ2-3; TRBD1 might be the D (5 bases). This CDR3 has 13 residues. With 5 bases removed from V and 4 bases from J, the gap between germline ends came to 10 bases. Germline V gene data show CDR1 as SGHTA and CDR2 as FQGTGA. The CDR3 DNA reads as TGTGCCAGCAGCCAAGGGGCGGCAGATACGCAGTATTTT. Its protein is CASSQGAADTQYF.

V is TRBV5-1 and J is TRBJ1-1, with 7 bases aligning to TRBD1. V shed 4 bases, J shed 7 bases, and the junction held 10 bases outside the gene matches. CDR3 size: 14 residues. Per the germline V gene, CDR1 is SGHRS and CDR2 is YFSETQ. This CDR3 is CASSTGQTRNEAFF. The DNA of the CDR3 is TGCGCCAGCAGCACGGGACAGACGAGAAATGAAGCTTTCTTT.

The CDR3 DNA sequence: TGTGCCAGCAGACCCCAGGGGGCTAGTCAGCCCCAGCATTTT. Its protein product is CASRPQGASQPQHF. The V call is TRBV6-6, the J call TRBJ1-5; TRBD1 matches at 8 bases. The CDR3 covers 14 residues. Looked up from germline, CDR1 is MNHNY and CDR2 is SVGAGI (reference sequence). V trimming: 6 bases; J trimming: 6 bases; junction bases outside the gene matches: 7.

The chain combines TRBV28 with TRBJ1-1, with no clear D. The CDR3 consists of 10 residues. The germline V and J ends were trimmed by 6 bases and 8 bases, with 7 bases remaining between them. Germline CDR1 reads MDHEN; CDR2 reads SYDVKM. CDR3 bases: TGTGCCAGCAGGGGAGGAGAAGCTTTCTTT. Protein: CASRGGEAFF. Together with reference TRBV28 and TRBJ1-1, the CDR3 gives the full variable domain: DVKVTQSSRYLVKRTGEKVFLECVQDMDHENMFWYRQDPGLGLRLIYFSYDVKMKEKGDIPEGYSVSREKKERFSLILESASTNQTSMYLCASRGGEAFFGQGTRLTVV.

The chain is built from TRBV14 and TRBJ1-2; 7 nucleotides align to TRBD1. J gave up 5 bases and V 3 bases, and 3 bases lay outside the gene matches. The V gene's germline CDR1 is SGHDN and CDR2 FVKESK. The CDR3 extends over 13 amino acids. CDR3 nucleotide sequence: TGTGCCAGCAGCCAGACAGGGAGATATGGCTACACCTTC. Translation: CASSQTGRYGYTF.

This clone occurred once. As DNA, the CDR3 is TGTGCCAGCAGTGAATTTGACAGGCCCAGCTCTGGGGCCAACGTCCTGACTTTC. Protein: CASSEFDRPSSGANVLTF. V and J are TRBV6-1 and TRBJ2-6, with a tentative D call TRBD1 (6 bases). Germline-derived CDR1 and CDR2 are MNHNS and SASEGT. V lost 2 bases, J lost 0 bases, and 14 bases lay in between. There are 18 residues in the CDR3.

V and J are TRBV27 and TRBJ1-2; TRBD1 agrees at 9 bases. CDR1 and CDR2 (germline): MNHEY, SMNVEV (reference sequence). With V trimmed by 6 bases and J by 5 bases, 7 bases remained unmatched. The CDR3 loop spans 14 amino acids. The chain's CDR3 is CASRLTGGGYGYTF. In DNA, the CDR3 is TGTGCCAGCAGATTGACAGGGGGTGGGTATGGCTACACCTTC.